This entry describes one T cell receptor beta chain. The source of the sample is a study of shared clonotypes between healthy human individuals. Looking at the study overall: Researchers assigned three CD4 naive, three CD4 memory, two CD8 naive and one CD8 memory plate to each donor.

Here immunoSEQ multiplex PCR was the method, and the copy in TCRdb shows in-frame clones only, minus some. The sample has fewer than 2.5 million clones; 90% to 95% are singletons. The CDR3 is 13 residues long. Germline CDR1 LNHDA, CDR2 SQIVND (reference sequence). After removal of 5 bases from V and 4 bases from J, the junction contained 4 bases not matched to a gene. The sample was naive CD4+ T cells from PBMCs. Sample subset: CD45RA+ positively selected. This chain connects TRBV19 to TRBJ1-1; 7 positions agree with TRBD1. This TCR derives from a young man in good health. Some clones in this sample may be carry-over from other donors' samples. CDR3 sequence reads: CASSLTGLTEAFF. CDR3 bases: TGTGCCAGTAGTCTGACAGGGCTCACTGAAGCTTTCTTT.